The 9 T cell receptor beta chains presented below share a single source sample, sequenced in a study of radiotherapy plus CTLA-4 blockade in lung cancer. Assay used: immunoSEQ multiplex PCR; TCRdb lists only in-frame clones, some missing. The sample includes 30,000 to 35,000 clones, approximately 70% of them seen just once. Sequencing used peripheral blood, obtained from a patient treated with radiotherapy plus ipilimumab. The receptors here all came from a human donor with non-small cell lung cancer who had stable disease on radiotherapy plus ipilimumab.

This clone was recorded a few times. The chain employs TRBV9 and TRBJ2-2, with D perhaps matching TRBD2 (5 bases). Deletions cut 0 bases from V and 4 bases from J, with 13 bases between. The CDR3 is 16 residues long. Looked up from germline, CDR1 is SGDLS and CDR2 is YYNGEE. CDR3 coding DNA: TGTGCCAGCAGCGTAGGACAATCTCGGGGCACCGGGGAGCTGTTTTTT. Its translation: CASSVGQSRGTGELFF. Based on the CDR3 plus reference TRBV9 and TRBJ2-2, the full variable domain is DSGVTQTPKHLITATGQRVTLRCSPRSGDLSVYWYQQSLDQGLQFLIQYYNGEERAKGNILERFSAQQFPDLHSELNLSSLELGDSALYFCASSVGQSRGTGELFFGEGSRLTVL.

Only a few counts were recorded for this clone. The chain recombines TRBV21-1 with TRBJ2-5; TRBD1, the D gene given by the table, was not confirmed from the DNA. TRBV21-1 is a pseudogene segment. The CDR3 is made up of 16 amino acids. CDR3 loop: CARYSVFGTLLETQYF. The CDR3 DNA sequence: TGTGCCCGTTACAGTGTGTTCGGAACGCTTTTGGAGACCCAGTACTTC.

This clone has just a few counts. This chain connects TRBV27 to TRBJ2-7; no clear D. The CDR3 covers 14 residues. The germline CDR1 and CDR2 sequences are MNHEY and SMNVEV (reference sequence). Trimming stripped 6 bases from V and 2 bases from J, with 14 bases between. The CDR3 loop is CASSPRTAPYEQYF. In DNA, the CDR3 is TGTGCCAGCAGCCCTAGGACGGCTCCCTACGAGCAGTACTTC.

The chain combines TRBV4-3 with TRBJ1-2; D is undetermined. The germline CDR1 and CDR2 sequences are LGHNA and YSLEER. Trimming stripped 0 bases from V and 6 bases from J, with 17 bases between. The CDR3 spans 16 residues. CDR3 loop: CASSQDRSWRAHGYTF. In DNA form, the CDR3 reads TGCGCCAGCAGCCAAGACCGATCATGGAGGGCACATGGCTACACCTTC.

The rearrangement joins TRBV4-1 to TRBJ2-7; possible D gene TRBD2, 6 bases. CDR1 is MGHRA and CDR2 is YSYEKL in the germline V gene. This CDR3 region has 13 residues. Deletions cut 5 bases from V and 1 base from J, with 9 bases between. CDR3 loop: CASSGTWSYEQYF. In nucleotides, the CDR3 is TGCGCCAGCAGCGGGACTTGGTCCTACGAGCAGTACTTC.

This chain connects TRBV7-2 to TRBJ2-3, with TRBD2 identical over 7 bases. Unmatched junction bases numbered 9, after V lost 1 base and J lost 2 bases. Germline CDR1 SGHTA, CDR2 FQGNSA. The CDR3 has 17 residues. CDR3 coding DNA: TGTGCCAGCAGCTTAGTCTTGGCGGGAGACTTCACAGATACGCAGTATTTT. Translated: CASSLVLAGDFTDTQYF.

CDR3: CASSEGGLAGSYNEQFF. The CDR3 region has the DNA TGTGCCAGCAGTGAAGGGGGGCTAGCGGGGTCCTACAATGAGCAGTTCTTC. The chain recombines TRBV6-1 with TRBJ2-1; 9 bases align to TRBD2. The J segment lost 1 base and the V segment lost 1 base, leaving 5 bases of the junction unmatched. This CDR3 contains 17 residues. The germline gives CDR1 MNHNS, CDR2 SASEGT.

V gene TRBV5-1 combines with J gene TRBJ2-5; D remains unclear. The CDR3 totals 12 residues. Germline V CDR1 and CDR2: SGHRS, YFSETQ. Between the trimmed V and J ends, which lost 0 bases and 4 bases, there was a span of 4 bases. The CDR3 sequence is CASSLATETQYF. Written as DNA, the CDR3 is TGCGCCAGCAGCTTGGCCACAGAGACCCAGTACTTC.

V gene TRBV6-5 combines with J gene TRBJ2-7; perhaps TRBD2 as D (7 bases). The V end was cut by 0 bases, the J end by 4 bases, with 13 bases between. From germline, CDR1 is MNHEY and CDR2 SVGAGI. The CDR3 spans 15 residues. The DNA for the CDR3 is TGTGCCAGCAGTTACTCTCTCGGGGGGCAATACGAGCAGTACTTC. It yields the protein CASSYSLGGQYEQYF.